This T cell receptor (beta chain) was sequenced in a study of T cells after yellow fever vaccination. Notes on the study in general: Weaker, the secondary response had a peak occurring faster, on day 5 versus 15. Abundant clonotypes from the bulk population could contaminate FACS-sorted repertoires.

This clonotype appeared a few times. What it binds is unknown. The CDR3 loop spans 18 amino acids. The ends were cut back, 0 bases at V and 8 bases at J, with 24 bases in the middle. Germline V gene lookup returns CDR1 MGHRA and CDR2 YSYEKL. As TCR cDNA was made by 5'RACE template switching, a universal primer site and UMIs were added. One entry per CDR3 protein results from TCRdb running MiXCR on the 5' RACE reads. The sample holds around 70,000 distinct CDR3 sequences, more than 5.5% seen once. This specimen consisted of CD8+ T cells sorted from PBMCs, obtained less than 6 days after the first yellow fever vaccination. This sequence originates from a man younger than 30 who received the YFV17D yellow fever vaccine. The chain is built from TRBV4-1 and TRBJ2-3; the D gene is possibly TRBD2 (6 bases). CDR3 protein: CASSQDRVGTLQQITQYF. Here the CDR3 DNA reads TGCGCCAGCAGCCAAGATCGAGTAGGGACTTTGCAGCAGATTACGCAGTATTTT.